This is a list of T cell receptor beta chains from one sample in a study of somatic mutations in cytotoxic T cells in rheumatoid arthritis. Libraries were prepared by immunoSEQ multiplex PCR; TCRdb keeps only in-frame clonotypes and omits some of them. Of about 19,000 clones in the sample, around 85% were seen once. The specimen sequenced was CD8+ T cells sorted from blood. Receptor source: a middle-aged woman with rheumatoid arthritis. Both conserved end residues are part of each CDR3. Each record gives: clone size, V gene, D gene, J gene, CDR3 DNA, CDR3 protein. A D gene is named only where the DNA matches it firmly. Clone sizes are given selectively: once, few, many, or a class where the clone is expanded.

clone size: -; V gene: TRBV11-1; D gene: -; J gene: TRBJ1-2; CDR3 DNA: TGTGCCAGCAGCTTCCCAGGGTCAGGCTACACCTTC; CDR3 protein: CASSFPGSGYTF
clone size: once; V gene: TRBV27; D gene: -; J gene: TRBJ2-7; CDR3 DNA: TGTGCCAGCACCGCCTCAAGAGGGGGGGCGGGCGAGCAGTACTTC; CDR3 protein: CASTASRGGAGEQYF
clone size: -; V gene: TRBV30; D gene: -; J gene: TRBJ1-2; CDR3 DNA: TGTGCCTGCCACTATCCGGGACATGTCTATGGCTACACCTTC; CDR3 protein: CACHYPGHVYGYTF
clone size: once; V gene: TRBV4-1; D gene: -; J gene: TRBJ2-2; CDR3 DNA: TGCGCCAGCAGCCAAGAGAGGGGGAACGGGGAGCTGTTTTTT; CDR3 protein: CASSQERGNGELFF
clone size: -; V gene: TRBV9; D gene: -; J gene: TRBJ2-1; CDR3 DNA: TGTGCCAGCAGCATTAGCGGATACAATGAGCAGTTCTTC; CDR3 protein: CASSISGYNEQFF
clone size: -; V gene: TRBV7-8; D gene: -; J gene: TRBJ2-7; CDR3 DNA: TGTGCCAGCAGCCCCCCGGGGTCCCACCCTGACAACGAGCAGTACTTC; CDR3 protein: CASSPPGSHPDNEQYF
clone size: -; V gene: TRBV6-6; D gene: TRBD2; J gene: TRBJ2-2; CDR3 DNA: TGTGCCAGCGCCGTCCTAGCGGGGGAGGACACCGGGGAGCTGTTTTTT; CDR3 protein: CASAVLAGEDTGELFF
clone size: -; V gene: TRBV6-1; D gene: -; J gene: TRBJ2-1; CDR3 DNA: TGTGCCAGCAGGCTAGCGTTCGGGCAGTTCTTC; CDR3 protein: CASRLAFGQFF
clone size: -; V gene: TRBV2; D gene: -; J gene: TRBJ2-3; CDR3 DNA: TGTGCCAGCACCGAATGGGGGGGCAGGCCGGGAACAGATACGCAGTATTTT; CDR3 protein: CASTEWGGRPGTDTQYF
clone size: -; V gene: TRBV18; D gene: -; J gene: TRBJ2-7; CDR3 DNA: TGTGCCAGCTCACCATTACCGCCGACAGAGTCCTACGAGCAGTACTTC; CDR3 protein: CASSPLPPTESYEQYF
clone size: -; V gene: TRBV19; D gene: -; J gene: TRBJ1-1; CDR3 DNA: TGTGCCAGTAGTACTCTCAGGGTGCACACTGAAGCTTTCTTT; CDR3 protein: CASSTLRVHTEAFF
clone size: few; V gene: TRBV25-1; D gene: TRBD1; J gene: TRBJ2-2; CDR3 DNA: TGTGCCAGCAGTGAACGGGGACAGGGGGTCCCCGGGGAGCTGTTTTTT; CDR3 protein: CASSERGQGVPGELFF
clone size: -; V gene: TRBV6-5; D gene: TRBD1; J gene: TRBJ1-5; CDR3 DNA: TGTGCCAGCAATACAGGGGATAGCAATCAGCCCCAGCATTTT; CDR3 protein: CASNTGDSNQPQHF
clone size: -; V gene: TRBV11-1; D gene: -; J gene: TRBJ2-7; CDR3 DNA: TGTGCCAGCAGCTTAGTTCTTTACTACGAGCAGTACTTC; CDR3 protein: CASSLVLYYEQYF
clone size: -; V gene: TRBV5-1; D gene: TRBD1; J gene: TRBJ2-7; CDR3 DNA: TGCGCCAGCAGCGCTGGACAGGGGCATTCCTACGAGCAGTACTTC; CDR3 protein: CASSAGQGHSYEQYF
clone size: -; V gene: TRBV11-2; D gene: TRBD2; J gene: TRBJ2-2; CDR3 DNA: TGTGCCAGCAGCCCAAGCGGACGGGAGGGCCCTGGAACCGGGGAGCTGTTTTTT; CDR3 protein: CASSPSGREGPGTGELFF
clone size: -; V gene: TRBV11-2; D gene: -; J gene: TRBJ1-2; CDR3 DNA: TGTGCCAGCAGCTTAGCACAGCGCCCTTTCCGGGGTGGCTACACCTTC; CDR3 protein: CASSLAQRPFRGGYTF
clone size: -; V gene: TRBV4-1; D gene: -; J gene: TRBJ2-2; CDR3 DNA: TGCGCCAGCAGCCAAGGGGCGGGGCCCAACACCGGGGAGCTGTTTTTT; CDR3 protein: CASSQGAGPNTGELFF
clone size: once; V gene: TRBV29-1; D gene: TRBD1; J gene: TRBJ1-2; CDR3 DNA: TGCAGCGCTCCCGACAGGGGGCATGGCTACACCTTC; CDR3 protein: CSAPDRGHGYTF
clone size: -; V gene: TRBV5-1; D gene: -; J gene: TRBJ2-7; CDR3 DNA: TGCGCCAGCAGCTCCTGGACAGAGAGCTCCTACGAGCAGTACTTC; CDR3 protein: CASSSWTESSYEQYF
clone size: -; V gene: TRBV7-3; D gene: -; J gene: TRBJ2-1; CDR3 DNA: TGTGCCAGCAGCTTACCCCGGGGACTTGTCCCGTTAGAGCAGTTCTTC; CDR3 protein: CASSLPRGLVPLEQFF
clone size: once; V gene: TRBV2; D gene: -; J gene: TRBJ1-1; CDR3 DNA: TGTGCCAGCAGCCAATGGGCAGCCACTGAAGCTTTCTTT; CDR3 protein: CASSQWAATEAFF
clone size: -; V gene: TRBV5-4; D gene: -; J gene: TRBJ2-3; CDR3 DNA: TGTGCCAGCAGCTTGGACTCTCCCACAGATACGCAGTATTTT; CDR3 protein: CASSLDSPTDTQYF
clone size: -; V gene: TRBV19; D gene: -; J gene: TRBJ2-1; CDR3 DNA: TGTGCCAGCGAGACTAGGGGTAGCGATGAGCAGTTCTTC; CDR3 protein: CASETRGSDEQFF
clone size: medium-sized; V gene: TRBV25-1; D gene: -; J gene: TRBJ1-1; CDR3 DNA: TGTGCCAGCAGTGAATACGGTGTAGCTTTCTTT; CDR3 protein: CASSEYGVAFF
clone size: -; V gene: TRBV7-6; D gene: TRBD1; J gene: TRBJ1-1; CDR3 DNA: TGTGCCAGCAACCAGGGGGCGAACACTGAAGCTTTCTTT; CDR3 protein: CASNQGANTEAFF
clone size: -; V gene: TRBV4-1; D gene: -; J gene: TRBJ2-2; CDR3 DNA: TGCGCCAGCAGCCAGGGTTGGAGGGGGGGTCCCGGGGAGCTGTTTTTT; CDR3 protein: CASSQGWRGGPGELFF
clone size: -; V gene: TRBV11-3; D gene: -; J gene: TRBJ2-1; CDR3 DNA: TGTGCCAGCAGCGGGGACCAGGGGGGCGGAGACTACAATGAGCAGTTCTTC; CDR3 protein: CASSGDQGGGDYNEQFF
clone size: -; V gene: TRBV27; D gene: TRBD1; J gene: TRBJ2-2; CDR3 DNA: TGTGCCAGCAGTCTCGGCGCCGGACAGGGGGCACCCAAATTGACCGGGGAGCTGTTTTTT; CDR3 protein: CASSLGAGQGAPKLTGELFF
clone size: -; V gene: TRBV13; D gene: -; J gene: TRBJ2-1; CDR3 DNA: TGTGCCAGCAGCTGGAGGTCGGGGCAGGGGTTAGGAAATGAGCAGTTCTTC; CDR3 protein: CASSWRSGQGLGNEQFF
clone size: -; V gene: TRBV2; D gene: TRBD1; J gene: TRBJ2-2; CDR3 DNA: TGTGCCAATCGACAGGGCATGAGCACCGGGGAGCTGTTTTTT; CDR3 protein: CANRQGMSTGELFF
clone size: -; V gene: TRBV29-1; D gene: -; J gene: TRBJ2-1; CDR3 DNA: TGCAGCGTTGGGCGGTTCTCCTACAATGAGCAGTTCTTC; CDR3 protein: CSVGRFSYNEQFF
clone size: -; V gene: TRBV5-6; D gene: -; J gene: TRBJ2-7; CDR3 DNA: TGTGCCAGCAGCTTGGCCCTAGGGACACTTACCTACGAGCAGTACTTC; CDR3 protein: CASSLALGTLTYEQYF
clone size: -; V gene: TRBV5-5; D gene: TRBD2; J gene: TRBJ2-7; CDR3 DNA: TGTGCCAGCAGCTTCATAACCTACCCTAGCGGGCCGTCCTACGAGCAGTACTTC; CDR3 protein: CASSFITYPSGPSYEQYF
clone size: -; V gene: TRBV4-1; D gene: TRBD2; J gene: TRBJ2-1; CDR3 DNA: TGCGCCAGCAGCCAAGAGCGGGAGGGGGTATACAATGAGCAGTTCTTC; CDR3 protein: CASSQEREGVYNEQFF
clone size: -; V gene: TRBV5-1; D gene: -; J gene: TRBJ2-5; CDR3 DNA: TGCGCCAGCAGCAACACTAACGAAGAGACCCAGTACTTC; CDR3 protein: CASSNTNEETQYF
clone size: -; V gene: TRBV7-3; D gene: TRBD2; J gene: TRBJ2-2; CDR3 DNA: TGTGCCACCAGCAGGGGACTAGCGGGGACCGGGGAGCTGTTTTTT; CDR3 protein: CATSRGLAGTGELFF